One and the same sample provided the 19 T cell receptor beta chains below, sequenced in a study of CD8+CD57+ T cells in acquired aplastic anemia. TCR beta VDJ and CDR3 profiles were obtained from a genomic DNA template. MiXCR was run by TCRdb on the reads, yielding one entry per CDR3 protein. This table holds tens of thousands of distinct CDR3 sequences, around three quarters found once. Sequenced material: sorted CD4+, CD8+, or CD8+CD57+ T cells (not recorded which) from PBMCs. The source is a human donor in good health, serving as a control.

This clonotype has a handful of counts. This chain links TRBV11-2 with TRBJ1-6; D perhaps matches TRBD1 (5 bases). Germline loops: CDR1 SGHAT, CDR2 FQNNGV. V lost 0 bases and J 0 bases, leaving 12 bases between the germline ends. The CDR3 is made up of 18 amino acids. CDR3 nucleotide sequence: TGTGCCAGCAGCTTAGAGGGACTCGGGAGCTCCTATAATTCACCCCTCCACTTT. Translation: CASSLEGLGSSYNSPLHF.

The rearrangement links TRBV29-1 to TRBJ1-5; D uncertain. With 4 bases removed from V and 0 bases from J, the gap between germline ends came to 13 bases. This CDR3 has 15 residues. The V gene's germline CDR1 is SQVTM and CDR2 ANQGSEA. Here the CDR3 reads CSVAWSRDSNQPQHF. Here the CDR3 DNA reads TGCAGCGTTGCATGGAGCCGCGATAGCAATCAGCCCCAGCATTTT.

This chain connects TRBV15 to TRBJ1-1; D not certain. V lost 3 bases and J 2 bases, leaving 13 bases between the germline ends. Germline V gene data show CDR1 as LNHNV and CDR2 as YYDKDF (reference sequence). The CDR3 is 15 amino acids. This CDR3 is CATSRARAVNTEAFF. CDR3 bases: TGTGCCACCAGCAGGGCAAGGGCGGTTAACACTGAAGCTTTCTTT.

The rearrangement uses TRBV11-2 and TRBJ2-3; D uncertain. This CDR3 comprises 15 residues. Germline lookup yields CDR1 SGHAT and CDR2 FQNNGV. V was shortened by 7 bases and J by 2 bases, with 16 bases between the two germline ends. This CDR3 reads CASISRQVPTDTQYF. The DNA of the CDR3 is TGTGCCAGCATCTCGCGTCAGGTCCCCACAGATACGCAGTATTTT.

This chain links TRBV24-1 with TRBJ2-7; 9 bases align to TRBD1. V lost 9 bases to trimming and J lost 0 bases; unmatched junction nucleotides: 2. The germline V gene encodes CDR1 KGHDR and CDR2 SFDVKD. This CDR3 is 13 amino acids long. CDR3 sequence: CATEGQGSYEQYF. CDR3 in DNA: TGTGCCACCGAGGGACAGGGCTCCTACGAGCAGTACTTC.

The rearrangement uses TRBV24-1 and TRBJ2-1; 7 bases line up with TRBD2. The CDR3 spans 16 residues. Per germline, CDR1 KGHDR and CDR2 SFDVKD. With V trimmed by 2 bases and J by 6 bases, 9 bases remained unmatched. The CDR3 region has the DNA TGTGCCACCAGTGATTCCGGGACTACCACCCGCAATGAGCAGTTCTTC. Amino acid sequence: CATSDSGTTTRNEQFF.

The chain uses TRBV24-1 and TRBJ2-2; D not resolved. V lost 7 bases and J lost 2, with 4 bases in between. The CDR3 covers 12 residues. In germline, CDR1 is KGHDR, CDR2 SFDVKD. The CDR3 coding sequence is TGTGCCACCAGGGGAAACACCGGGGAGCTGTTTTTT. This gives the protein CATRGNTGELFF.

V usage is TRBV19 and J usage is TRBJ2-1, with TRBD1 matching 11 bases. CDR3 length: 16 amino acids. Trimming took 3 bases from V and 10 from J; bases not matched to a gene: 11. CDR1 and CDR2 (germline): LNHDA, SQIVND (reference sequence). The CDR3 here is CASSIILGQGVGEQFF. The DNA for the CDR3 is TGTGCCAGTAGTATCATCCTGGGACAGGGGGTTGGAGAGCAGTTCTTC. Full variable domain (missing parts from reference TRBV19 and TRBJ2-1): DGGITQSPKYLFRKEGQNVTLSCEQNLNHDAMYWYRQDPGQGLRLIYYSQIVNDFQKGDIAEGYSVSREKKESFPLTVTSAQKNPTAFYLCASSIILGQGVGEQFFGPGTRLTVL.

Note on this clonotype: One end of the junction fails to match germline, which may point to a read error. The genes are TRBV15 and TRBJ2-5; the match to TRBD2 covers 10 bases. This CDR3 has 13 residues. CDR1 and CDR2 from the germline V gene are LNHNV and YYDKDF (reference sequence). The CDR3 sequence is CASSPSGSETQYF. The CDR3 DNA reads as TGTGCCAGCAGCCCTAGCGGGAGTGAGACCCAGTACTTC.

The chain uses TRBV10-3 and TRBJ2-1; weak D call: TRBD1 (6 bases). CDR3 length: 16 residues. The germline V gene encodes CDR1 ENHRY and CDR2 SYGVKD. V lost 4 bases and J lost 0, with 13 bases in between. The CDR3 region is CAISATDSSSYNEQFF. The CDR3 DNA is TGTGCCATCAGTGCCACGGACAGTTCCTCCTACAATGAGCAGTTCTTC.

The chain carries TRBV5-4 and TRBJ1-1; D perhaps matches TRBD1 (6 bases). The CDR3 consists of 13 residues. The germline V gene encodes CDR1 SGHNT and CDR2 YYREEE (reference sequence). Between the trimmed V and J ends, which lost 5 bases and 2 bases, there was a span of 10 bases. The CDR3 loop is CASRRTENTEAFF. In DNA, the CDR3 is TGTGCCAGCAGACGGACAGAAAACACTGAAGCTTTCTTT.

V gene TRBV10-3 combines with J gene TRBJ2-5; 8 bases map to TRBD1. With V trimmed by 7 bases and J by 5 bases, 9 bases remained unmatched. Germline V gives CDR1 ENHRY, CDR2 SYGVKD. The CDR3 contains 14 residues. CDR3 nucleotide sequence: TGTGCCATCACCGGAGACAGGGGCACGGAGACCCAGTACTTC. As protein: CAITGDRGTETQYF.

Turning to this clonotype: A read error may produce the germline difference seen at one junction end. V gene TRBV15 combines with J gene TRBJ2-7; TRBD2 might be the D (6 bases). Germline lookup yields CDR1 LNHNV and CDR2 YYDKDF (reference sequence). The CDR3 has 13 amino acids. The CDR3 nucleotides read TGTGCCACCAGCAGTAACGGGGGATACGGGCAGTACTTC. Translating it yields CATSSNGGYGQYF.

The chain carries TRBV7-3 and TRBJ2-3; 13 bases match TRBD2. Trimming cost V 5 bases and J 6 bases; bases outside gene matches: 8. Germline-derived CDR1 and CDR2 are SGHTA and FQGTGA. The CDR3 length is 16 residues. CDR3 nucleotide sequence: TGTGCCAGCAGCCCTCAGGGACTAGCGGGGTCTGATACGCAGTATTTT. Protein: CASSPQGLAGSDTQYF.

V usage is TRBV24-1 and J usage is TRBJ1-2; 7 bases are a match to TRBD1. V was clipped by 3 bases and J by 3 bases; unmatched bases: 6. CDR1 is KGHDR, CDR2 SFDVKD, per germline. The CDR3 totals 15 residues. CDR3 DNA: TGTGCCACCAGTGATCGGGACAGCGAGTACTATGGCTACACCTTC. It translates to CATSDRDSEYYGYTF.

Notes on this clonotype: Mismatch with germline at one junction end may stem from a read error. The V gene is TRBV6-2 or TRBV6-3, the J gene TRBJ2-1; D perhaps matches TRBD2 (6 bases). This CDR3 contains 15 residues. In germline, CDR1 is MNHEY, CDR2 SVGEGT. The CDR3 protein is CASSSRDSSYNEQFF. DNA of the CDR3: TGTGCCAGTAGTTCCCGGGACTCCTCCTACAATGAGCAGTTCTTC.

This chain joins TRBV4-2 and TRBJ2-2; D uncertain. V lost 3 bases and J lost 9, with 11 bases in between. Germline-derived CDR1 and CDR2 are LGHNA and YNFKEQ. The CDR3 is made up of 13 amino acids. DNA for the CDR3: TGTGCCAGCAGCCATGTACAGAGTCGGGAGCTGTTTTTT. Residues: CASSHVQSRELFF.

This clonotype is medium-sized. The CDR3: CASSPKGQGSNSPLHF. CDR3 bases: TGTGCCAGCAGCCCCAAGGGCCAGGGTTCTAATTCACCCCTCCACTTT. The rearrangement joins TRBV11-2 to TRBJ1-6; D may be TRBD1 (5 bases). The ends were cut back, 5 bases at V and 6 bases at J, with 17 bases in the middle. CDR3 length: 16 amino acids. The germline gives CDR1 SGHAT, CDR2 FQNNGV.

This sequence joins TRBV2 and TRBJ2-1; 9 bases line up with TRBD2. Germline V gene sequence: CDR1 SNHLY, CDR2 FYNNEI. The CDR3 length is 15 residues. The V segment lost 6 bases and the J segment 5 bases; nucleotides outside the gene matches: 8. The CDR3 DNA sequence: TGTGCCAGCAGAGGAAGCGGGAGGCAGAACAATGAGCAGTTCTTC. This sequence encodes CASRGSGRQNNEQFF.